This is a list of T cell receptor beta chains from one sample in a study of T cells in Graves' hyperthyroidism and ophthalmopathy. TCRdb processed the multiplex PCR reads anew with MiXCR; each CDR3 protein has one entry. Here the sample spans around 340,000 distinct CDR3 sequences, about a sixth being singletons. Sequenced: blood. These TCRs come from a middle-aged woman with Graves' ophthalmopathy. CDR3s include the opening cysteine and the closing phenylalanine or tryptophan. The D gene is left open where the match is weak. The size of a clone is reported for some rows only, either as once, few or many, or as a class for expanded clones.

size: many; J: TRBJ1-1; D: -; V: TRBV28; CDR3: CASSLLHIGQGEAFF; DNA: TGTGCCAGCAGTTTATTGCACATCGGCCAGGGTGAAGCTTTCTTT
size: many; J: TRBJ1-1; D: -; V: TRBV18; CDR3: CASSPPFGRTEAFF; DNA: TGTGCCAGCTCACCACCGTTTGGGCGGACTGAAGCTTTCTTT
size: -; J: TRBJ1-1; D: TRBD1; V: TRBV6-1; CDR3: CAMGQGRTEAFF; DNA: TGTGCCATGGGACAGGGTAGGACTGAAGCTTTCTTT
size: many; J: TRBJ1-1; D: -; V: TRBV30; CDR3: CACLTRSTEAFF; DNA: TGTGCCTGCCTGACCCGGTCCACTGAAGCTTTCTTT
size: many; J: TRBJ1-1; D: -; V: TRBV6-2/TRBV6-3; CDR3: CASSYSPGNEAFF; DNA: TGTGCCAGCAGTTACTCCCCGGGGAATGAAGCTTTCTTT
size: many; J: TRBJ2-7; D: -; V: TRBV20-1; CDR3: CSARVPVWAYEQYF; DNA: TGCAGTGCTAGAGTCCCAGTTTGGGCCTACGAGCAGTACTTC
size: few; J: TRBJ1-5; D: -; V: TRBV5-1; CDR3: CASSLDSLNQPQHF; DNA: TGCGCCAGCAGCTTGGACAGCCTCAATCAGCCCCAGCATTTT
size: many; J: TRBJ2-5; D: -; V: TRBV7-8; CDR3: CASSPVGLSGTQYF; DNA: TGTGCCAGCAGCCCTGTGGGCTTGTCGGGGACCCAGTACTTC
size: many; J: TRBJ2-5; D: -; V: TRBV20-1; CDR3: CSGQHQETQYF; DNA: TGCAGCGGACAACACCAAGAGACCCAGTACTTC
size: many; J: TRBJ2-7; D: -; V: TRBV11-2; CDR3: CASSKGLLYEQYF; DNA: TGTGCCAGCAGCAAGGGCCTCCTCTACGAGCAGTACTTC
size: many; J: TRBJ1-1; D: TRBD1; V: TRBV11-2; CDR3: CASRRSTGGPTEAFF; DNA: TGTGCCAGCCGCAGGTCGACAGGGGGGCCCACTGAAGCTTTCTTT
size: many; J: TRBJ1-5; D: TRBD1; V: TRBV6-1; CDR3: CASSDRTGEINQPQHF; DNA: TGTGCCAGCAGTGACAGGACAGGGGAGATCAATCAGCCCCAGCATTTT
size: few; J: TRBJ1-1; D: -; V: TRBV12-3/TRBV12-4; CDR3: CASSLKGEVNTEAFF; DNA: TGTGCCAGCAGCTTGAAAGGGGAGGTGAACACTGAAGCTTTCTTT
size: -; J: TRBJ2-5; D: -; V: TRBV10-3; CDR3: CASRDSMEETQYF; DNA: TGTGCCAGCAGGGACTCGATGGAAGAGACCCAGTACTTC
size: many; J: TRBJ1-3; D: -; V: TRBV10-3; CDR3: CAISSSGNTIYF; DNA: TGTGCCATCTCTTCCTCTGGAAACACCATATATTTT
size: many; J: TRBJ2-7; D: -; V: TRBV9; CDR3: CASSSGTQNYEQYF; DNA: TGTGCCAGCAGTTCTGGGACACAGAACTACGAGCAGTACTTC
size: many; J: TRBJ2-7; D: TRBD1; V: TRBV28; CDR3: CASSFSRTGFEQYF; DNA: TGTGCCAGCAGTTTTAGCCGGACAGGGTTCGAGCAGTACTTC
size: -; J: TRBJ1-1; D: -; V: TRBV24-1; CDR3: CATSDTTPSTEAFF; DNA: TGTGCCACCAGTGATACGACCCCGAGCACTGAAGCTTTCTTT
size: -; J: TRBJ2-7; D: TRBD2; V: TRBV7-6; CDR3: CASSPGLAGVRYYEQYF; DNA: TGTGCCAGCAGCCCAGGACTAGCGGGAGTCCGGTACTACGAGCAGTACTTC
size: once; J: TRBJ1-2; D: -; V: TRBV6-5; CDR3: CASSYSMGRNYGYSF; DNA: TGTGCCAGCAGTTACTCGATGGGGCGGAACTATGGCTACAGCTTC
size: many; J: TRBJ1-1; D: -; V: TRBV6-5; CDR3: CASSYSSVTEAFF; DNA: TGTGCCAGCAGTTACTCGTCAGTTACTGAAGCTTTCTTT
size: many; J: TRBJ1-5; D: -; V: TRBV11-2; CDR3: CASSLDSWGLGNQPQHF; DNA: TGTGCCAGCAGCTTAGATTCATGGGGGCTAGGCAATCAGCCCCAGCATTTT
size: -; J: TRBJ2-5; D: TRBD2; V: TRBV20-1; CDR3: CSAYSSSGRAGVQETQYF; DNA: TGCAGTGCTTACTCCTCTAGCGGGAGGGCCGGGGTCCAAGAGACCCAGTACTTC
size: many; J: TRBJ1-2; D: -; V: TRBV29-1; CDR3: CSVEGHYGYTF; DNA: TGCAGCGTTGAAGGGCACTATGGCTACACCTTC
size: -; J: TRBJ2-7; D: -; V: TRBV27; CDR3: CTSKDRTRNYEQYF; DNA: TGCACCAGCAAGGACCGGACCAGGAACTACGAGCAGTACTTC
size: many; J: TRBJ1-2; D: TRBD1; V: TRBV19; CDR3: CASSPETGYYGYTF; DNA: TGTGCCAGTAGTCCCGAGACAGGGTACTATGGCTACACCTTC
size: many; J: TRBJ1-1; D: TRBD1; V: TRBV9; CDR3: CASSVEQGGEAFF; DNA: TGTGCCAGCAGCGTAGAACAGGGGGGTGAGGCTTTCTTT
size: many; J: TRBJ1-3; D: -; V: TRBV6-1; CDR3: CASSQPGSSGHTIYF; DNA: TGTGCCAGCAGTCAGCCAGGGAGTTCGGGCCACACCATATATTTT
size: -; J: TRBJ1-1; D: -; V: TRBV12-3/TRBV12-4; CDR3: CASSPLRKFTEALF; DNA: TGTGCCAGCAGCCCCCTAAGGAAGTTCACTGAAGCTTTATTT
size: many; J: TRBJ2-7; D: TRBD1; V: TRBV20-1; CDR3: CSARDGTGNLWYF; DNA: TGCAGTGCTAGAGACGGGACAGGGAATTTGTGGTACTTC
size: many; J: TRBJ2-5; D: -; V: TRBV27; CDR3: CASSLTVRGTQYF; DNA: TGTGCCAGCAGTTTGACAGTGAGGGGGACCCAGTACTTC
size: many; J: TRBJ1-2; D: -; V: TRBV2; CDR3: CASTLQVYGYTF; DNA: TGTGCCAGCACCTTACAGGTCTATGGCTACACCTTC
size: many; J: TRBJ1-1; D: TRBD1; V: TRBV27; CDR3: CASSSRQGTMNTEAFF; DNA: TGTGCCAGCAGTTCACGACAGGGGACAATGAACACTGAAGCTTTCTTT
size: many; J: TRBJ1-1; D: -; V: TRBV30; CDR3: CAWNQGLQEEAFF; DNA: TGTGCCTGGAACCAGGGCCTTCAAGAAGAAGCTTTCTTT
size: many; J: TRBJ1-5; D: TRBD1; V: TRBV30; CDR3: CAWSVPQGFQPQHF; DNA: TGTGCCTGGAGTGTACCACAGGGGTTTCAGCCCCAGCATTTT
size: many; J: TRBJ2-7; D: TRBD1; V: TRBV6-2/TRBV6-3; CDR3: CASKTGTGLSEQYF; DNA: TGTGCCAGCAAAACCGGGACAGGGCTTTCCGAGCAGTACTTC
size: many; J: TRBJ1-2; D: -; V: TRBV19; CDR3: CASRSYERPNYGYTF; DNA: TGTGCCAGTAGGTCGTACGAAAGGCCCAACTATGGCTACACCTTC
size: many; J: TRBJ2-7; D: -; V: TRBV6-2/TRBV6-3; CDR3: CASTAPTYEQYF; DNA: TGTGCCAGCACAGCCCCTACCTACGAGCAGTACTTC
size: few; J: TRBJ1-1; D: -; V: TRBV28; CDR3: CASSTRTAPNTEAFF; DNA: TGTGCCAGCAGTACCCGGACAGCCCCAAACACTGAAGCTTTCTTT
size: many; J: TRBJ1-1; D: -; V: TRBV28; CDR3: CASSFQGRGEAFF; DNA: TGTGCCAGCAGTTTTCAGGGTCGGGGTGAAGCTTTCTTT
size: many; J: TRBJ1-1; D: TRBD1; V: TRBV5-1; CDR3: CASSSDRVNTEAFF; DNA: TGCGCCAGCAGCTCTGACAGGGTCAACACTGAAGCTTTCTTT
size: many; J: TRBJ2-3; D: -; V: TRBV12-3/TRBV12-4; CDR3: CASSPAGDTQYF; DNA: TGTGCCAGCAGTCCGGCGGGAGATACGCAGTATTTT
size: many; J: TRBJ2-7; D: -; V: TRBV29-1; CDR3: CSVDAPEGSYEQYF; DNA: TGCAGCGTTGATGCCCCGGAGGGCTCCTACGAGCAGTACTTC
size: many; J: TRBJ2-2; D: -; V: TRBV7-8; CDR3: CASSPLTGVGNTGELFF; DNA: TGTGCCAGCAGCCCCCTAACGGGAGTGGGGAACACCGGGGAGCTGTTTTTT
size: many; J: TRBJ2-7; D: -; V: TRBV20-1; CDR3: CSARDPVLAYEQYF; DNA: TGCAGTGCTAGAGATCCGGTACTAGCCTACGAGCAGTACTTC
size: few; J: TRBJ1-1; D: -; V: TRBV4-3; CDR3: CASSQEQSRWTTEAFF; DNA: TGCGCCAGCAGCCAAGAACAGTCTCGTTGGACCACTGAAGCTTTCTTT
size: many; J: TRBJ1-1; D: -; V: TRBV6-1; CDR3: CASSGSDTEAFF; DNA: TGTGCCAGCAGTGGGTCTGACACTGAAGCTTTCTTT
size: many; J: TRBJ1-5; D: -; V: TRBV7-8; CDR3: CASSPGDRNQPQHF; DNA: TGTGCCAGCAGCCCCGGGGATAGGAATCAGCCCCAGCATTTT
size: many; J: TRBJ2-1; D: -; V: TRBV11-2; CDR3: CASSLDWARGGEQFF; DNA: TGTGCCAGCAGCTTAGATTGGGCGAGGGGCGGTGAGCAGTTCTTC